The following is a T cell receptor beta chain sequence with its context. The record originates from a study of blood T cell repertoires in COVID-19. Study as a whole: Spain, Italy and the United States supplied samples that represented acute and convalescent COVID-19. Sources were T cells, B-cell-depleted T cells, or PBMCs; the material itself was cDNA or gDNA.

The CDR3 extends over 13 amino acids. V was clipped by 6 bases and J by 0 bases; unmatched bases: 1. Per the germline V gene, CDR1 is MNHNY and CDR2 is SVGAGI (reference sequence). Original processing notes: How many nucleated cells were present was estimated from reference gene primer amplification. The data were produced by immunoSEQ multiplex PCR, yet TCRdb's version contains in-frame clones alone and is incomplete. V and J calls plus clone size are reproduced from that table; the DNA served to infer D and trimming. The sample includes 65,000 to 90,000 clones, around 89% of them seen just once. The V call is TRBV6-6, the J call TRBJ1-2, with 7 bases identical to TRBD1. Sequencing input: peripheral blood. This TCR came from an elderly woman with acute or convalescent COVID-19. CDR3 sequence reads: CASRTGTNYGYTF. DNA of the CDR3: TGTGCCAGCAGGACAGGGACTAACTATGGCTACACCTTC.